The 25 T cell receptor beta chains given below trace back to one sample, sequenced in a study of T cell responses to AZD1222 COVID-19 vaccine. Libraries were prepared by immunoSEQ multiplex PCR; TCRdb keeps only in-frame clonotypes and omits some of them. The data show more than 100,000 clones, with 87% seen just once and around 1.2% held by the top ten. Material: peripheral blood, obtained on day 0 of AZD1222 vaccination. The receptors derive from an adult in good health.

The chain is built from TRBV19 and TRBJ1-1; D remains ambiguous. Trimming removed 6 bases from V and 1 base from J, with 12 bases in between. This CDR3 has 14 amino acids. The V gene's germline CDR1 is LNHDA and CDR2 SQIVND (reference sequence). As DNA, the CDR3 is TGTGCCAGTAGGGTCGCGGAGGGGAACACTGAAGCTTTCTTT. This codes for CASRVAEGNTEAFF.

The gene calls are TRBV18 and TRBJ2-3, with D unclear. This CDR3 is 14 amino acids long. The germline CDR1 and CDR2 sequences are KGHSH and LQKENI. V dropped 3 bases and J dropped 4 bases, with 11 bases sitting between them. For the CDR3, the DNA is TGTGCCAGCTCACCGTCCGCAGAAGCAGATACGCAGTATTTT. Amino acid sequence: CASSPSAEADTQYF.

This clone is a singleton in its sample. The CDR3 DNA reads as TGTGCCAGCAGCCGATTGACAGGGTACAATGAGCAGTTCTTC. Encoded protein: CASSRLTGYNEQFF. V and J are TRBV5-6 and TRBJ2-1, with 7 nucleotides matching TRBD1. The CDR3 extends over 14 amino acids. The J segment lost 4 bases and the V segment lost 4 bases, leaving 5 bases of the junction unmatched. Germline CDR1 reads SGHDT; CDR2 reads YYEEEE.

The chain recombines TRBV7-8 with TRBJ2-2; D may be TRBD1 or TRBD2 (5 bases each). Trimming took off 1 base at V and 4 bases at J, with 10 bases between the two ends. Germline CDR1 SGHVS, CDR2 FQNEAQ. The CDR3 contains 15 residues. Here the CDR3 reads CASSLELGTTGELFF. In DNA, the CDR3 is TGTGCCAGCAGCTTAGAGTTGGGGACCACCGGGGAGCTGTTTTTT.

The chain employs TRBV18 and TRBJ1-4, with D possibly TRBD1 on 5 matching bases. The CDR3 runs 15 residues. Trimming removed 6 bases at V and 8 bases at J, with 19 bases between. Germline-derived CDR1 and CDR2 are KGHSH and LQKENI. CDR3 bases: TGTGCCAGCTCGCTCTTGACCGGGGGGATGGAAAAACTGTTTTTT. Its protein product is CASSLLTGGMEKLFF.

This chain connects TRBV5-1 to TRBJ1-2; 7 nucleotides line up with TRBD1. This CDR3 spans 14 amino acids. Germline V lookup: CDR1 SGHRS, CDR2 YFSETQ. V lost 5 bases to trimming and J lost 10 bases; unmatched junction nucleotides: 14. CDR3 DNA sequence: TGCGCCAGCAGGGACAAACAGGGGCCTCAACTCTACACCTTC. It translates to CASRDKQGPQLYTF. The variable domain in full, completed from reference TRBV5-1 and TRBJ1-2, reads KAGVTQTPRYLIKTRGQQVTLSCSPISGHRSVSWYQQTPGQGLQFLFEYFSETQRNKGNFPGRFSGRQFSNSRSEMNVSTLELGDSALYLCASRDKQGPQLYTFGSGTRLTVV.

The chain has TRBV6-5 and TRBJ1-3, with 7 nucleotides matching TRBD1. This CDR3 contains 14 residues. The J segment lost 4 bases and the V segment lost 4 bases, leaving 4 bases of the junction unmatched. Per the germline V gene, CDR1 is MNHEY and CDR2 is SVGAGI. This CDR3 is CASSFGQEGNTIYF. As DNA, the CDR3 is TGTGCCAGCAGTTTCGGACAGGAGGGAAACACCATATATTTT.

The chain has TRBV7-8 and TRBJ2-5; D is unclear. This CDR3 has 13 residues. Germline lookup yields CDR1 SGHVS and CDR2 FQNEAQ. V shed 5 bases and J shed 5 bases, with 12 bases lying between them. This CDR3 reads CASSLGRAETQYF. The CDR3 DNA follows: TGTGCCAGCAGCCTCGGACGAGCGGAGACCCAGTACTTC.

The CDR3 here is CASSLVQGTYGYTF. The CDR3 nucleotides read TGTGCCAGCAGCTTAGTCCAGGGTACCTATGGCTACACCTTC. The chain is built from TRBV7-2 and TRBJ1-2, with D perhaps TRBD1 (5 bases). The germline V and J ends were trimmed by 1 base and 4 bases, with 10 bases remaining between them. CDR1 SGHTA and CDR2 FQGNSA come from the germline V gene. The CDR3 is made up of 14 amino acids.

This rearrangement joins TRBV3-1 (or the pseudogene TRBV3-2) to TRBJ1-1; 8 bases line up with TRBD1. J was trimmed by 8 bases and V by 10 bases; bases with no gene match: 6. CDR3 length: 11 residues. Germline CDR1 is LGHDT and CDR2 is YNNKEL (reference sequence). The CDR3 is CATLRQGEAFF. Here the CDR3 DNA reads TGTGCCACCCTAAGACAGGGGGAAGCTTTCTTT.

The chain has TRBV6-4 and TRBJ2-7, with 9 bases identical to TRBD2. This CDR3 has 16 residues. V lost 8 bases to trimming and J lost 3 bases; unmatched junction nucleotides: 14. Germline V lookup: CDR1 MRHNA, CDR2 SNTAGT. In DNA form, the CDR3 reads TGTGCCAGCCCCGAGGTAGCGGGGGACTCCTACTACGAGCAGTACTTC. It yields the protein CASPEVAGDSYYEQYF.

V and J are TRBV7-9 and TRBJ1-1; possible D gene TRBD1, 6 bases. CDR1 is SEHNR and CDR2 is FQNEAQ in the germline V gene (reference sequence). Trimming pared 2 bases from V and 10 bases from J, leaving 11 bases between. The CDR3 loop spans 12 amino acids. CDR3 protein: CASSLNTGRAFF. The CDR3 nucleotides read TGTGCCAGCAGCTTAAATACAGGGAGAGCTTTCTTT.

The V gene is TRBV2, the J gene TRBJ1-1; unclear D gene. Germline-derived CDR1 and CDR2 are SNHLY and FYNNEI. Deletions cut 10 bases from V and 0 bases from J, with 12 bases between. The length of the CDR3 is 13 residues. The CDR3 reads CAIAVDMNTEAFF. CDR3 bases: TGTGCCATAGCAGTAGATATGAACACTGAAGCTTTCTTT.

This clone was seen a single time. This sequence joins TRBV6-5 and TRBJ1-3; the D is unclear. Trimming took 0 bases from V and 2 from J, leaving 8 bases between them. Germline lookup yields CDR1 MNHEY and CDR2 SVGAGI. This CDR3 is 15 amino acids long. CDR3 amino acids: CASSYSWGTGNTIYF. CDR3 nucleotide sequence: TGTGCCAGCAGTTACTCGTGGGGAACTGGAAACACCATATATTTT.

V usage is TRBV18 and J usage is TRBJ1-2; a possible D gene is TRBD1 (5 bases). This CDR3 has 15 residues. V was pared by 3 bases and J by 2 bases, with 13 bases between. The germline CDR1 and CDR2 sequences are KGHSH and LQKENI. CDR3 sequence reads: CASSPPGIPNYGYTF. The DNA for the CDR3 is TGTGCCAGCTCACCTCCAGGGATTCCAAACTATGGCTACACCTTC.

This clone was seen once. The chain couples TRBV6-2 or TRBV6-3 to TRBJ1-6; tentative D call: TRBD1 (5 bases). V gave up 6 bases and J gave up 9 bases, with 15 bases separating them. Germline CDR1 reads MNHEY; CDR2 reads SVGEGT. The CDR3 runs 14 residues. CDR3 DNA: TGTGCCAGCAGCCCAGGACAAGGGGCTTCACCCCTCCACTTT. Its protein product is CASSPGQGASPLHF.

V usage is TRBV2 and J usage is TRBJ2-7; the D gene is possibly TRBD2 (5 bases). CDR1 and CDR2 (germline): SNHLY, FYNNEI. CDR3 size: 13 residues. Trimming removed 5 bases at V and 3 bases at J, with 11 bases between. The CDR3 sequence: CASSLGRDYEQYF. CDR3 DNA: TGTGCCAGCAGTCTCGGACGGGACTACGAGCAGTACTTC.

The gene calls are TRBV5-6 and TRBJ1-6; D gene unclear. Germline assignment: CDR1 SGHDT and CDR2 YYEEEE. This CDR3 contains 12 residues. V was cut by 0 bases and J by 9 bases, with 4 bases left in between. The chain's CDR3 is CASSLDVSPLHF. CDR3 nucleotide sequence: TGTGCCAGCAGCTTGGATGTTTCACCCCTCCACTTT.

V and J are TRBV7-6 and TRBJ1-2; 12 positions agree with TRBD1. The length of the CDR3 is 16 residues. V lost 1 base, J lost 6 bases, and 6 bases stayed unmatched. Germline loops: CDR1 SGHVS, CDR2 FNYEAQ. CDR3 sequence: CASSLGAGQGADGYTF. Written as DNA, the CDR3 is TGTGCCAGCAGCTTAGGAGCGGGACAGGGGGCTGATGGCTACACCTTC.

The V call is TRBV7-8, the J call TRBJ1-5, with 7 bases aligning to TRBD1. Trimming at V came to 4 bases and at J to 0 bases, leaving 18 bases not matched to a gene. Germline V gene data show CDR1 as SGHVS and CDR2 as FQNEAQ. The CDR3 runs 20 residues. The CDR3 coding sequence is TGTGCCAGCAGCTACAATAGAGGGGGCTGGGGTAGGTATAGCAATCAGCCCCAGCATTTT. Amino acid sequence: CASSYNRGGWGRYSNQPQHF.

The chain recombines TRBV10-3 with TRBJ1-2; TRBD1 might be the D (6 bases). V was clipped by 10 bases and J by 4 bases, with 19 bases between them. Germline V gives CDR1 ENHRY, CDR2 SYGVKD. The CDR3 runs to 14 residues. In DNA form, the CDR3 reads TGTGCCAGTATGACAGGCCCAATCTCCTATGGCTACACCTTC. Its translation is CASMTGPISYGYTF.

CDR3 sequence: CASSQRQDTGELFF. The CDR3 bases are TGCGCCAGCAGCCAGAGACAAGACACCGGGGAGCTGTTTTTT. The chain couples TRBV4-1 to TRBJ2-2; D gene ambiguous. The CDR3 extends over 14 amino acids. Germline values: CDR1 MGHRA, CDR2 YSYEKL. Trimming pared 3 bases from V and 3 bases from J, leaving 8 bases between.

The V call is TRBV9, the J call TRBJ2-5, with 7 positions matching TRBD2. The trim removed 4 bases at V and 2 bases at J, leaving 8 bases unmatched. CDR3 length: 15 residues. Germline lookup yields CDR1 SGDLS and CDR2 YYNGEE. The CDR3 region is CASSLGSSGQETQYF. CDR3 nucleotide sequence: TGTGCCAGCAGCCTTGGTTCTAGCGGACAAGAGACCCAGTACTTC.

The chain uses TRBV11-2 and TRBJ1-6; the D gene is possibly TRBD1 (5 bases). The germline gives CDR1 SGHAT, CDR2 FQNNGV. V lost 2 bases, J lost 10 bases, and 24 bases lay in between. The CDR3 length is 18 residues. DNA of the CDR3: TGTGCCAGCAGCTTACCCCAGGGCTCCACAATAGGCATATCACCCCTCCACTTT. Its protein product is CASSLPQGSTIGISPLHF.

This chain connects TRBV6-5 to TRBJ2-1; 8 positions agree with TRBD1. The CDR3 contains 15 residues. The V and J ends lost 4 bases and 4 bases, in that order; junction bases with no gene match: 6. Germline CDR1 MNHEY, CDR2 SVGAGI. CDR3 nucleotide sequence: TGTGCCAGCAGTTTAAGTCAGGGGGCGTACAATGAGCAGTTCTTC. Its protein is CASSLSQGAYNEQFF.